Below are 28 T cell receptor beta chains sequenced from a single sample in a study of OX40 agonist ivuxolimab in advanced cancers. Using immunoSEQ multiplex PCR, the repertoire was profiled, and TCRdb retains in-frame clones only, with some absent. The profile shows approximately 91,000 clones, over 75% of them singletons. The source was CD4+ or CD8+ T cells sorted from blood, collected in a trial of the OX40 agonist ivuxolimab. The receptors originated from an adult with an advanced solid tumor such as melanoma, head and neck, liver or kidney cancer.

The chain uses TRBV30 and TRBJ1-5; 10 bases are shared with TRBD1. CDR1 is GTSNPN, CDR2 SVGIG, per germline (reference sequence). J lost 6 bases, V lost 0 bases, and 8 bases had no gene match. The CDR3 is 16 residues long. The CDR3 DNA is TGTGCCTGGAGTGTAGGAGCCCGGACAGGGGGTCAGCCCCAGCATTTT. Its translation: CAWSVGARTGGQPQHF.

V gene TRBV27 combines with J gene TRBJ2-1; 8 bases are a match to TRBD1. Looked up from germline, CDR1 is MNHEY and CDR2 is SMNVEV (reference sequence). CDR3 size: 14 residues. With V trimmed by 5 bases and J by 3 bases, 3 bases remained unmatched. CDR3 DNA: TGTGCCAGCAGTCGGACAGGGTACTACAATGAGCAGTTCTTC. Its translation is CASSRTGYYNEQFF.

The chain has TRBV19 and TRBJ1-6; maybe TRBD1 (5 bases). V was trimmed by 10 bases and J by 5 bases, leaving 18 bases between them. CDR1 LNHDA and CDR2 SQIVND come from the germline V gene (reference sequence). CDR3 length: 15 amino acids. The CDR3 DNA reads as TGTGCCACCCAGAACGTCGCGGGGGATAATTCACCCCTCCACTTT. This gives the protein CATQNVAGDNSPLHF.

The V gene is TRBV11-2, the J gene TRBJ1-4; 8 nucleotides agree with TRBD1. V shed 5 bases, J shed 6 bases, and the junction held 11 bases outside the gene matches. This CDR3 is built from 16 residues. Germline loops: CDR1 SGHAT, CDR2 FQNNGV. CDR3 in DNA: TGTGCCAGCAGCCGCGGACAGGGCGGCGGGGATGAAAAACTGTTTTTT. Its protein product is CASSRGQGGGDEKLFF.

The chain is built from TRBV14 and TRBJ2-5, with TRBD2 identical over 8 bases. Trimming at V came to 3 bases and at J to 0 bases, leaving 3 bases not matched to a gene. The CDR3 is made up of 15 amino acids. CDR1 and CDR2 from the germline V gene are SGHDN and FVKESK. Written as DNA, the CDR3 is TGTGCCAGCAGCCATCCGGGAGGGTACCAAGAGACCCAGTACTTC. Translating it yields CASSHPGGYQETQYF.

The V gene is TRBV5-1, the J gene TRBJ1-1, with TRBD1 matching 11 bases. Germline V gene sequence: CDR1 SGHRS, CDR2 YFSETQ. The CDR3 extends over 16 amino acids. The V and J ends lost 5 bases and 6 bases, in that order; junction bases with no gene match: 12. The DNA of the CDR3 is TGCGCCAGCAGTTCCCCGGGACAGGGGGGGTACGCTGAAGCTTTCTTT. Amino acids: CASSSPGQGGYAEAFF.

There are a few counts of this clone. The rearrangement uses TRBV4-2 and TRBJ2-7; 10 bases are a match to TRBD2. This CDR3 is 16 amino acids long. Germline V gene lookup returns CDR1 LGHNA and CDR2 YNFKEQ. Germline trimming cut 3 bases from V and 0 bases from J; bases unmatched to any gene: 5. CDR3 loop: CASSQDLAGASYEQYF. Here the CDR3 DNA reads TGTGCCAGCAGCCAGGACCTAGCGGGGGCCTCCTACGAGCAGTACTTC.

The rearrangement links TRBV11-2 to TRBJ2-6; either TRBD1 or TRBD2 may supply D (5 bases each). This CDR3 is 17 amino acids long. The germline CDR1 and CDR2 sequences are SGHAT and FQNNGV. Trimming cost V 0 bases and J 2 bases, with 11 bases left between them. The CDR3 loop reads CASSLDEGLAGANVLTF. The CDR3, as DNA: TGTGCCAGCAGCTTAGACGAGGGGTTAGCTGGGGCCAACGTCCTGACTTTC.

The genes are TRBV4-2 and TRBJ2-7, with 7 bases that match TRBD1. Germline assignment: CDR1 LGHNA and CDR2 YNFKEQ. The CDR3 contains 17 residues. The trim removed 4 bases at V and 3 bases at J, leaving 15 bases unmatched. The CDR3 DNA reads TGTGCCAGCAGCCCCGGACAGGCCGACGACACTAGCTACGAGCAGTACTTC. As protein: CASSPGQADDTSYEQYF.

V and J are TRBV5-1 and TRBJ2-1; D possibly uses TRBD1 or TRBD2 (6 bases each). Deletions cut 6 bases from V and 4 bases from J, with 14 bases between. Per germline, CDR1 SGHRS and CDR2 YFSETQ. The CDR3 spans 14 residues. The CDR3 nucleotides are TGCGCCAGCACCTCTGAGGGGGGATACAATGAGCAGTTCTTC. This gives the protein CASTSEGGYNEQFF.

V and J are TRBV27 and TRBJ2-7; weak D call: TRBD2 (7 bases). V was trimmed by 6 bases and J by 1 base, leaving 16 bases between them. Germline loops: CDR1 MNHEY, CDR2 SMNVEV (reference sequence). This CDR3 spans 15 amino acids. The CDR3 protein is CASSPVKGGSYEQYF. CDR3 sequence (DNA): TGTGCCAGCAGCCCCGTAAAGGGGGGGTCCTACGAGCAGTACTTC.

Concerning this clone itself: Distinct nucleotide sequences in the sample also encode this CDR3. The chain recombines TRBV11-3 with TRBJ2-3; a weak D match, TRBD2 (6 bases). CDR3 length equals 14 residues. Deletions cut 3 bases from V and 0 bases from J, with 7 bases between. Germline V gene sequence: CDR1 SGHNT, CDR2 YENEEA. CDR3 sequence: CASSLGGSTDTQYF. DNA of the CDR3: TGTGCCAGCAGCTTGGGGGGAAGCACAGATACGCAGTATTTT. The variable domain in full, completed from reference TRBV11-3 and TRBJ2-3, reads EAGVVQSPRYKIIEKKQPVAFWCNPISGHNTLYWYLQNLGQGPELLIRYENEEAVDDSQLPKDRFSAERLKGVDSTLKIQPAELGDSAVYLCASSLGGSTDTQYFGPGTRLTVL.

V is TRBV30 and J is TRBJ2-7, with D hard to call. The germline V and J ends were trimmed by 0 bases and 1 base, with 1 base remaining between them. CDR3 length: 11 amino acids. The V gene's germline CDR1 is GTSNPN and CDR2 SVGIG (reference sequence). The CDR3 is CAWSVSYEQYF. CDR3 bases: TGTGCCTGGAGTGTATCCTACGAGCAGTACTTC.

The rearrangement uses TRBV6-1 and TRBJ2-7; D gene ambiguous. Germline CDR1 reads MNHNS; CDR2 reads SASEGT. CDR3 length: 13 residues. V dropped 0 bases and J dropped 4 bases, with 7 bases sitting between them. In DNA, the CDR3 is TGTGCCAGCAGTGAAGCGCATGGGTACGAGCAGTACTTC. It is translated as CASSEAHGYEQYF.

The CDR3: CASRTVGQRNSPLHF. Written as DNA, the CDR3 is TGTGCCAGCAGAACCGTGGGACAGCGTAATTCACCCCTCCACTTT. The V gene is TRBV6-1, the J gene TRBJ1-6; 7 bases agree with TRBD1. The trim removed 6 bases at V and 6 bases at J, leaving 8 bases unmatched. CDR1 is MNHNS, CDR2 SASEGT, per germline. This CDR3 spans 15 amino acids.

The V call is TRBV18, the J call TRBJ2-1, with D unclear. This CDR3 is 16 amino acids long. Germline V gene lookup returns CDR1 KGHSH and CDR2 LQKENI. The V gene lost 2 bases and the J gene lost 3 bases, with 14 bases spanning the gap. The CDR3 reads CASSPGRGGFYNEQFF. The CDR3 nucleotides read TGTGCCAGCTCACCAGGTCGCGGCGGTTTCTACAATGAGCAGTTCTTC. Combining the CDR3 with reference TRBV18 and TRBJ2-1 gives the whole variable domain NAGVMQNPRHLVRRRGQEARLRCSPMKGHSHVYWYRQLPEEGLKFMVYLQKENIIDESGMPKERFSAEFPKEGPSILRIQQVVRGDSAAYFCASSPGRGGFYNEQFFGPGTRLTVL.

This chain uses TRBV7-8 with TRBJ1-5; D gene ambiguous. From germline, CDR1 is SGHVS and CDR2 FQNEAQ. This CDR3 region has 14 residues. V lost 3 bases and J lost 0, with 6 bases in between. This CDR3 reads CASSFDDSNQPQHF. In DNA form, the CDR3 reads TGTGCCAGCAGCTTTGACGATAGCAATCAGCCCCAGCATTTT.

The J gene is TRBJ2-1, the V gene TRBV20-1, with D unresolved. This CDR3 contains 10 residues. Germline assignment: CDR1 DFQATT and CDR2 SNEGSKA (reference sequence). Deletions cut 6 bases from V and 13 bases from J, with 13 bases between. CDR3 amino acids: CSAGRVEQFF. The CDR3 DNA reads as TGCAGTGCAGGCCGGGTCGAACAGTTCTTC.

The CDR3 DNA follows: TGCGCCAGCAACAGAGGTGGGGGCCGTGCTAATGAAAAACTGTTTTTT. Translating it yields CASNRGGGRANEKLFF. The chain couples TRBV5-1 to TRBJ1-4; perhaps TRBD1 as D (6 bases). The CDR3 is 16 amino acids. V was trimmed by 6 bases and J by 3 bases, leaving 18 bases between them. Germline CDR1 SGHRS, CDR2 YFSETQ.

The rearrangement links TRBV19 to TRBJ2-5, with TRBD2 identical over 7 bases. The CDR3 has 15 amino acids. V trimming: 2 bases; J trimming: 5 bases; junction bases outside the gene matches: 8. Germline values: CDR1 LNHDA, CDR2 SQIVND (reference sequence). Here the CDR3 reads CASSIQGGYSETQYF. CDR3 coding DNA: TGTGCCAGTAGTATACAGGGAGGGTATTCTGAGACCCAGTACTTC. The variable domain in full, with the rest retrieved from reference TRBV19 and TRBJ2-5, is DGGITQSPKYLFRKEGQNVTLSCEQNLNHDAMYWYRQDPGQGLRLIYYSQIVNDFQKGDIAEGYSVSREKKESFPLTVTSAQKNPTAFYLCASSIQGGYSETQYFGPGTRLLVL.

J is TRBJ1-2 and V is TRBV10-3, with D perhaps TRBD1 (5 bases). Germline loops: CDR1 ENHRY, CDR2 SYGVKD. The V end lost 7 bases, the J end lost 2 bases, and 14 bases lay between the germline ends. The CDR3 consists of 14 residues. As DNA, the CDR3 is TGTGCCATCAATCCGGGACCCACGAACTATGGCTACACCTTC. This encodes CAINPGPTNYGYTF.

The J gene is TRBJ1-2, the V gene TRBV5-4; the D gene is possibly TRBD1 (6 bases). V lost 0 bases, J lost 0 bases, and 15 bases lay in between. CDR3 size: 17 residues. Looked up from germline, CDR1 is SGHNT and CDR2 is YYREEE (reference sequence). The CDR3 nucleotides are TGTGCCAGCAGCTTGGTACACGGGGGCCTAGCTAACTATGGCTACACCTTC. Residues: CASSLVHGGLANYGYTF.

This sequence joins TRBV30 and TRBJ1-6, with D hard to call. V was pared by 5 bases and J by 14 bases, with 16 bases between. The V gene's germline CDR1 is GTSNPN and CDR2 SVGIG (reference sequence). This CDR3 comprises 12 residues. The CDR3 DNA sequence: TGTGCCTGGGGCGGGCGGGCAAGATCCCTCCACTTT. This translates into CAWGGRARSLHF.

V usage is TRBV5-1 and J usage is TRBJ1-4, with 8 nucleotides matching TRBD1. Germline V lookup: CDR1 SGHRS, CDR2 YFSETQ. J gave up 7 bases and V 4 bases, and 3 bases lay outside the gene matches. The CDR3 is 13 amino acids. CDR3 sequence reads: CASSLGTGEKLFF. For the CDR3, the DNA is TGCGCCAGCAGCCTTGGGACAGGTGAAAAACTGTTTTTT.

V is TRBV7-9 and J is TRBJ2-3; 11 bases are a match to TRBD2. V shed 4 bases, J shed 4 bases, and the junction held 10 bases outside the gene matches. The CDR3 is 17 amino acids. The germline CDR1 and CDR2 sequences are SEHNR and FQNEAQ (reference sequence). The DNA for the CDR3 is TGTGCCAGCAGCTCCCGGGGTAGCGGGGGGGCTGCAGATACGCAGTATTTT. Protein sequence: CASSSRGSGGAADTQYF.

The chain employs TRBV7-3 and TRBJ2-2; D might be TRBD1 (6 bases). Per germline, CDR1 SGHTA and CDR2 FQGTGA. Trimming shortened V by 1 base and J by 6 bases, and 18 bases separated the two germline ends. The CDR3 length is 17 residues. DNA for the CDR3: TGTGCCAGCAGCTTAAGGGGGACAACCCGGCGACCCGGGGAGCTGTTTTTT. It specifies CASSLRGTTRRPGELFF.

The rearrangement links TRBV7-8 to TRBJ2-1; D is ambiguous. V lost 5 bases to trimming and J lost 7 bases, with 9 bases between them. The V gene's germline CDR1 is SGHVS and CDR2 FQNEAQ. The CDR3 contains 12 residues. The CDR3 sequence: CASSPVGNEQFF. The CDR3 region has the DNA TGTGCCAGCAGCCCAGTCGGAAATGAGCAGTTCTTC.

The chain has TRBV11-2 and TRBJ2-1; 9 bases line up with TRBD1. V lost 4 bases and J lost 6; bases outside the gene matches: 10. This CDR3 region has 16 residues. CDR1 and CDR2 from the germline V gene are SGHAT and FQNNGV. Here the CDR3 DNA reads TGTGCCAGCAGCTCTTCTCAGGACAGGGGAGGCAATGAGCAGTTCTTC. Amino acid sequence: CASSSSQDRGGNEQFF.